Following are 29 T cell receptor beta chains from one sample sequenced in a study of cytomegalovirus exposure and HLA in healthy donors. PCR involved 60 Vbeta and 13 Jbeta primers. Profiling relied on immunoSEQ multiplex PCR, and the TCRdb table lists in-frame clones only, not all of them. The sample has about 160,000 clones, around 65% seen once; the top ten hold 2.8%. The source material was PBMCs. The source of these receptors is a woman aged 40 to 50 in good health and CMV-seropositive.

The J gene is TRBJ1-4, the V gene TRBV5-4; 7 bases are a match to TRBD1. The CDR3 has 14 amino acids. The ends lost 3 bases at V and 8 bases at J; junction bases unmatched: 7. Germline CDR1 is SGHNT and CDR2 is YYREEE (reference sequence). The CDR3 loop is CASSSDRIQEKLFF. The CDR3 nucleotides read TGTGCCAGCAGCTCGGACAGGATTCAAGAAAAACTGTTTTTT.

The gene calls are TRBV5-1 and TRBJ1-3; TRBD1 is a possible D gene (5 bases). The CDR3 is made up of 14 amino acids. Trimming shortened V by 4 bases and J by 4 bases, and 12 bases separated the two germline ends. CDR1 is SGHRS and CDR2 is YFSETQ in the germline V gene. DNA for the CDR3: TGCGCCAGCAGCGGGGGGAGTGTCGGAAACACCATATATTTT. As protein: CASSGGSVGNTIYF.

This chain joins TRBV19 and TRBJ1-1; TRBD1 matches 8 bases. The J segment lost 5 bases and the V segment lost 6 bases, leaving 5 bases of the junction unmatched. Germline V gene sequence: CDR1 LNHDA, CDR2 SQIVND (reference sequence). This CDR3 region has 13 residues. The CDR3 DNA sequence: TGTGCCAGTAGCCGGACAGGGCAGACTGAAGCTTTCTTT. Its translation: CASSRTGQTEAFF.

This chain connects TRBV7-8 to TRBJ2-7; 13 bases align to TRBD2. Germline V gene lookup returns CDR1 SGHVS and CDR2 FQNEAQ. V trimming: 5 bases; J trimming: 3 bases; junction bases outside the gene matches: 4. The CDR3 contains 15 residues. This chain's CDR3 is CASSPRTSGSYEQYF. For the CDR3, the DNA is TGTGCCAGCAGCCCCCGGACTAGCGGGAGCTACGAGCAGTACTTC.

In its sample, this clone was seen a few times. The V and J genes are TRBV20-1 and TRBJ1-5; the D is unclear. CDR3 size: 11 residues. Germline CDR1 and CDR2: DFQATT and SNEGSKA (reference sequence). The germline V and J ends were trimmed by 6 bases and 11 bases, with 14 bases remaining between them. The CDR3 sequence is CSARYGATQHF. The DNA of the CDR3 is TGCAGTGCCAGGTATGGTGCTACCCAGCATTTT.

The V and J genes are TRBV6-5 and TRBJ2-7, with 12 bases aligning to TRBD2. The CDR3 is made up of 14 amino acids. Germline trimming cut 10 bases from V and 0 bases from J; bases unmatched to any gene: 4. Germline loops: CDR1 MNHEY, CDR2 SVGAGI. CDR3 region: CATGLAGTSYEQYF. The CDR3 nucleotides read TGTGCCACCGGACTAGCGGGGACCTCCTACGAGCAGTACTTC.

V is TRBV2 and J is TRBJ2-3, with 7 bases aligning to TRBD2. Germline loops: CDR1 SNHLY, CDR2 FYNNEI. The length of the CDR3 is 15 residues. V lost 3 bases and J lost 2; bases outside the gene matches: 5. The CDR3 nucleotides read TGTGCCAGCAGTGATGGCCTAGCGGTCACAGATACGCAGTATTTT. It yields the protein CASSDGLAVTDTQYF.

This clone has just a few counts. This chain uses TRBV7-2 with TRBJ2-3; TRBD1 agrees at 10 bases. V lost 5 bases and J lost 4; bases outside the gene matches: 12. The CDR3 has 17 residues. CDR1 and CDR2 from the germline V gene are SGHTA and FQGNSA. CDR3 sequence (DNA): TGTGCCAGCAGCCAGGGAATCGGGACAGGGGAGGCAGATACGCAGTATTTT. This encodes CASSQGIGTGEADTQYF.

The J gene is TRBJ2-3, the V gene TRBV6-1; D might be TRBD1 (5 bases). V was cut by 6 bases and J by 5 bases, with 18 bases left in between. Germline CDR1 and CDR2: MNHNS and SASEGT. The CDR3 sequence is 15 residues long. This CDR3 is CASSPTRTQGDTQYF. The CDR3, as DNA: TGTGCCAGCAGCCCCACCCGAACTCAGGGAGATACGCAGTATTTT.

This clone was counted only a few times. The J gene is TRBJ2-3, the V gene TRBV6-5; no firm D call. This CDR3 region has 13 residues. Trimming removed 2 bases at V and 5 bases at J, with 8 bases between. Germline V gene sequence: CDR1 MNHEY, CDR2 SVGAGI. CDR3 nucleotides: TGTGCCAGCAGTTACACTACCTTAGATACGCAGTATTTT. Its protein is CASSYTTLDTQYF.

The gene calls are TRBV7-2 and TRBJ1-1; D is ambiguous. There are 13 residues in the CDR3. V was trimmed by 6 bases and J by 0 bases, leaving 8 bases between them. In germline, CDR1 is SGHTA, CDR2 FQGNSA. CDR3 loop: CASRNSLNTEAFF. The CDR3 DNA sequence: TGTGCCAGCAGGAACAGTCTGAACACTGAAGCTTTCTTT.

This chain joins TRBV27 and TRBJ2-7, with D possibly TRBD1 on 7 matching bases. CDR1 is MNHEY and CDR2 is SMNVEV in the germline V gene (reference sequence). V gave up 5 bases and J gave up 1 base, with 15 bases separating them. The CDR3 is 15 amino acids. This CDR3 is CASSRQGGESYEQYF. DNA for the CDR3: TGTGCCAGCAGTCGACAGGGAGGAGAATCCTACGAGCAGTACTTC.

The chain employs TRBV4-3 and TRBJ1-2; possibly TRBD1 for D (5 bases). Trimming pared 0 bases from V and 2 bases from J, leaving 10 bases between. Germline loops: CDR1 LGHNA, CDR2 YSLEER. The CDR3 consists of 15 residues. This chain's CDR3 is CASSQDPTDNYGYTF. In DNA, the CDR3 is TGCGCCAGCAGCCAAGATCCGACAGACAACTATGGCTACACCTTC.

This clone has a handful of counts. The chain links TRBV18 to TRBJ1-5, with a tentative D call TRBD1 (5 bases). The CDR3 sequence is 13 residues long. Germline V CDR1 and CDR2: KGHSH, LQKENI. The V end lost 6 bases, the J end lost 5 bases, and 11 bases lay between the germline ends. This chain's CDR3 is CASSVGADQPQHF. Here the CDR3 DNA reads TGTGCCAGCTCCGTAGGGGCTGATCAGCCCCAGCATTTT.

The gene calls are TRBV14 and TRBJ1-1; the D is unclear. Deletions cut 8 bases from V and 3 bases from J, with 10 bases between. In germline, CDR1 is SGHDN, CDR2 FVKESK. This CDR3 spans 12 amino acids. The CDR3 region has the DNA TGTGCCAGCCGTTCCGGGGACACTGAAGCTTTCTTT. Its protein is CASRSGDTEAFF.

The chain has TRBV23-1 and TRBJ2-5, with D maybe TRBD2 (6 bases). TRBV23-1 is recorded as an ORF, its role being uncertain. The CDR3 spans 19 residues. The V end lost 4 bases, the J end lost 0 bases, and 24 bases lay between the germline ends. The CDR3: CASSRRARVRTTNQETQYF. CDR3 nucleotides: TGCGCCAGCAGTCGGAGAGCCAGGGTCCGGACTACCAACCAAGAGACCCAGTACTTC.

The V call is TRBV6-1, the J call TRBJ2-7, with D possibly TRBD2 on 6 matching bases. This CDR3 region has 14 residues. Germline-derived CDR1 and CDR2 are MNHNS and SASEGT. V lost 7 bases to trimming and J lost 0 bases, with 13 bases between them. Written as DNA, the CDR3 is TGTGCCAGCAATTCCGGGACTGACTCCTACGAGCAGTACTTC. Translated: CASNSGTDSYEQYF.

The CDR3, as DNA: TGTGCCAGCAGCGATTCAGCGGGAAGTACCGGGGAGCTGTTTTTT. Its protein product is CASSDSAGSTGELFF. The gene calls are TRBV5-6 and TRBJ2-2; 7 bases match TRBD2. The germline CDR1 and CDR2 sequences are SGHDT and YYEEEE. Unmatched junction bases numbered 8, after V lost 4 bases and J lost 5 bases. The CDR3 is 15 amino acids.

The chain has TRBV29-1 and TRBJ2-1, with TRBD2 matching over 13 bases. Germline lookup yields CDR1 SQVTM and CDR2 ANQGSEA. The CDR3 contains 18 residues. V gave up 4 bases and J gave up 0 bases; unmatched junction bases: 9. The CDR3 DNA reads TGCAGCGTTGCTCCACGGACTAGCGGGAGACACTCCTACAATGAGCAGTTCTTC. It yields the protein CSVAPRTSGRHSYNEQFF.

This chain joins TRBV19 and TRBJ1-2; no reliable D call. The ends were cut back, 7 bases at V and 8 bases at J, with 20 bases in the middle. Germline loops: CDR1 LNHDA, CDR2 SQIVND (reference sequence). CDR3 length: 14 residues. CDR3 nucleotide sequence: TGTGCCAGTACTAAGCGTGACGGTGTGCAGGGCTACACCTTC. This translates into CASTKRDGVQGYTF.

This clone was seen only a few times. Other DNA sequences in the same sample also yield this CDR3. This sequence joins TRBV10-3 and TRBJ2-1, with D possibly being TRBD1 (6 bases). The ends were cut back, 3 bases at V and 6 bases at J, with 6 bases in the middle. Germline-derived CDR1 and CDR2 are ENHRY and SYGVKD. This CDR3 region has 12 residues. The CDR3 DNA sequence: TGTGCCATCAGTGAAGGGGGCAATGAGCAGTTCTTC. Translated, it gives CAISEGGNEQFF.

The chain employs TRBV5-6 and TRBJ2-3, with D unresolved. V lost 0 bases, J lost 1 base, and 15 bases lay in between. There are 17 residues in the CDR3. Per germline, CDR1 SGHDT and CDR2 YYEEEE. CDR3 residues: CASSLGFRVKGTDTQYF. In DNA form, the CDR3 reads TGTGCCAGCAGCTTGGGTTTCCGCGTGAAAGGCACAGATACGCAGTATTTT.

Only a few counts were recorded for this clone. The V gene is TRBV5-1, the J gene TRBJ1-4, with 12 bases lining up with TRBD1. Trimming took 4 bases from V and 0 from J; bases not matched to a gene: 7. The CDR3 runs to 18 residues. The germline CDR1 and CDR2 sequences are SGHRS and YFSETQ. CDR3 in amino acids: CASSPGQGARATNEKLFF. CDR3 nucleotides: TGCGCCAGCAGCCCGGGACAGGGGGCGCGTGCAACTAATGAAAAACTGTTTTTT.

The count of this clone is one. The rearrangement links TRBV9 to TRBJ1-2; tentatively, D is TRBD1 (6 bases). The CDR3 has 16 amino acids. CDR1 and CDR2 from the germline V gene are SGDLS and YYNGEE. The V end lost 3 bases, the J end lost 2 bases, and 17 bases lay between the germline ends. DNA of the CDR3: TGTGCCAGCAGCGGTCGGGGGGGGCGCGCCAACTATGGCTACACCTTC. Translation: CASSGRGGRANYGYTF.

This clone showed up just a few times. The chain links TRBV5-1 to TRBJ2-7; D might be TRBD1 (6 bases). Trimming removed 1 base from V and 2 bases from J, with 10 bases in between. In germline, CDR1 is SGHRS, CDR2 YFSETQ. This CDR3 contains 14 residues. The CDR3 DNA follows: TGCGCCAGCAGCTTGAGGTGGGACACCTACGAGCAGTACTTC. Amino acids: CASSLRWDTYEQYF.

The chain is built from TRBV7-3 and TRBJ2-5, with D tentatively TRBD2 (5 bases). This CDR3 region has 14 residues. Trimming took 0 bases from V and 9 from J, leaving 14 bases between them. Per the germline V gene, CDR1 is SGHTA and CDR2 is FQGTGA. CDR3 protein: CASSLTNSGAPQYF. In nucleotides, the CDR3 is TGTGCCAGCAGCTTAACTAACAGCGGAGCCCCCCAGTACTTC.

This clone was observed a single time. V is TRBV11-2 and J is TRBJ2-2; D might be TRBD2 (5 bases). Germline CDR1 reads SGHAT; CDR2 reads FQNNGV. V was trimmed by 3 bases and J by 0 bases, leaving 8 bases between them. CDR3 size: 15 residues. This CDR3 reads CASSFTGTNTGELFF. DNA of the CDR3: TGTGCCAGCAGCTTTACCGGGACGAACACCGGGGAGCTGTTTTTT.

This clone came up once. The chain joins TRBV9 to TRBJ2-1; 10 bases fit TRBD2. V shed 4 bases and J 0 bases; nucleotides not matched to a gene: 4. CDR3 length: 16 amino acids. Looked up from germline, CDR1 is SGDLS and CDR2 is YYNGEE. The CDR3 region has the DNA TGTGCCAGCAGCCTTCTAGCGGGAGTCTCCTACAATGAGCAGTTCTTC. Its protein is CASSLLAGVSYNEQFF.

The J gene is TRBJ1-1, the V gene TRBV7-8, with D possibly being TRBD1 (6 bases). V lost 5 bases to trimming and J lost 0 bases, with 10 bases between them. CDR1 and CDR2 from the germline V gene are SGHVS and FQNEAQ. This CDR3 has 14 residues. The CDR3 protein is CASSGDRLNTEAFF. In DNA form, the CDR3 reads TGTGCCAGCAGCGGCGACAGGTTGAACACTGAAGCTTTCTTT.